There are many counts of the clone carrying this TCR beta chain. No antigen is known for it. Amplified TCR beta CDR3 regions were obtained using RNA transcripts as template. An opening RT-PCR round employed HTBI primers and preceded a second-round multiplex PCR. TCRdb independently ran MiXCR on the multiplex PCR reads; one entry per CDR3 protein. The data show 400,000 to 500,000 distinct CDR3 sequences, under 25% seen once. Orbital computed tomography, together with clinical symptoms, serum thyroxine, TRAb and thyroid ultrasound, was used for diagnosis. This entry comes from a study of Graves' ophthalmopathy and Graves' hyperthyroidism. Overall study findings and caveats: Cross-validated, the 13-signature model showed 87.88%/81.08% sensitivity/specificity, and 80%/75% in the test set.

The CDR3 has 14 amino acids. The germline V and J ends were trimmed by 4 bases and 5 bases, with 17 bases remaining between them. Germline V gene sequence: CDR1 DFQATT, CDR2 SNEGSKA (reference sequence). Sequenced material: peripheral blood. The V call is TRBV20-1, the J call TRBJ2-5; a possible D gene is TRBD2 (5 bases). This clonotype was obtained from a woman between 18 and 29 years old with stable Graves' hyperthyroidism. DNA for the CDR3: TGCAGTGCTAACTTTGGAGGATTTGGTGAGACCCAGTACTTC. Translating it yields CSANFGGFGETQYF.